This entry lists 8 T cell receptor beta chains sequenced from one sample in a study of shared clonotypes between healthy human individuals. Only in-frame clones appear in the TCRdb table, and some are missing; sequencing was by immunoSEQ multiplex PCR. The table records around 700,000 clones, less than 80% of them present only once. Sequencing was done on a sample of memory CD4+ T cells sorted from blood. Subset meaning: CD45RA-negative fraction. These receptors all come from a woman aged 25 to 39 in good health.

The chain links TRBV14 to TRBJ1-2, with unresolved D. CDR1 and CDR2 (germline): SGHDN, FVKESK. The V gene lost 3 bases and the J gene lost 5 bases, with 7 bases spanning the gap. There are 12 residues in the CDR3. CDR3 sequence: CASSQGDYGYTF. Here the CDR3 DNA reads TGTGCCAGCAGCCAGGGAGATTATGGCTACACCTTC.

Of note for this clone: One junction end disagrees with the germline gene, perhaps due to a read error. V usage is TRBV10-1 and J usage is TRBJ2-2; 8 bases are shared with TRBD2. The CDR3 length is 15 residues. Germline lookup yields CDR1 WNHNN and CDR2 SYGVQD (reference sequence). The CDR3 coding sequence is TGCGCCAGAAGTGCCAGCGGGAGAGGCACCGGGGAGCTGTTTTTT. This translates into CARSASGRGTGELFF.

The rearrangement uses TRBV18 and TRBJ2-7; tentative D call: TRBD2 (5 bases). With 4 bases removed from V and 7 bases from J, the gap between germline ends came to 11 bases. The CDR3 sequence is 12 residues long. Per germline, CDR1 KGHSH and CDR2 LQKENI. CDR3 coding DNA: TGTGCCAGCTCACGCTATAGGGAGGAGCAGTACTTC. Its protein product is CASSRYREEQYF.

The chain joins TRBV19 to TRBJ2-3; 10 nucleotides align to TRBD1. Germline CDR1 is LNHDA and CDR2 is SQIVND (reference sequence). CDR3 length equals 15 residues. V lost 3 bases, J lost 4 bases, and 4 bases stayed unmatched. The CDR3 DNA follows: TGTGCCAGTAGTATCGGGACAGGGGTCGCAGATACGCAGTATTTT. This gives the protein CASSIGTGVADTQYF.

The chain links TRBV7-3 to TRBJ2-1; 7 positions match TRBD2. The germline CDR1 and CDR2 sequences are SGHTA and FQGTGA. Trimming cost V 5 bases and J 2 bases; bases outside gene matches: 6. The CDR3 has 15 amino acids. DNA of the CDR3: TGTGCCAGCAGCCTCGGACTAGTCCCCTACAATGAGCAGTTCTTC. It codes for CASSLGLVPYNEQFF.

The chain employs TRBV27 and TRBJ1-5; D uncertain. Germline V gene sequence: CDR1 MNHEY, CDR2 SMNVEV (reference sequence). V shed 0 bases and J shed 0 bases, with 9 bases lying between them. CDR3 length: 16 amino acids. CDR3 coding DNA: TGTGCCAGCAGTTTATCCCGTGAGGCTAGCAATCAGCCCCAGCATTTT. This sequence encodes CASSLSREASNQPQHF.

This clone was picked up one time. The chain links TRBV27 to TRBJ2-2; TRBD1 matches at 9 bases. V lost 10 bases and J lost 2; bases outside the gene matches: 11. The CDR3 totals 16 residues. CDR1 and CDR2 (germline): MNHEY, SMNVEV (reference sequence). CDR3 loop: CANLDRGQLNTGELFF. DNA for the CDR3: TGTGCCAACCTGGACAGGGGCCAGCTTAACACCGGGGAGCTGTTTTTT.

The chain joins TRBV27 to TRBJ1-2; 9 bases map to TRBD1. CDR3 length: 15 residues. V was clipped by 4 bases and J by 5 bases; unmatched bases: 8. Germline lookup yields CDR1 MNHEY and CDR2 SMNVEV (reference sequence). CDR3 protein: CASSSRTGEMYGYTF. As DNA, the CDR3 is TGTGCCAGCAGTTCCCGGACAGGGGAAATGTATGGCTACACCTTC.